This entry concerns a single T cell receptor beta chain. The sample is drawn from a study of blood T cells in healthy people across ages. Study at large: T cells yielded about one barcoded beta molecule per two cells through template switching.

The CDR3 contains 15 residues. From germline, CDR1 is SGHAT and CDR2 FQNNGV. The V end lost 8 bases, the J end lost 1 base, and 14 bases lay between the germline ends. For the second PCR, which ran for about 6 to 11 cycles, a sample-barcoded 5' primer and a J-beta primer mix were used. Each CDR3 protein gets one entry after TCRdb re-called the 5' RACE reads with MiXCR. The table records roughly 700,000 distinct CDR3 sequences, roughly 25% of them present only once. Every donor gave approximately 10 milliliters of peripheral blood. These same data were also listed under a study on T cells of mothers and their children. That source notes: The shaping of TCR recombination output by thymic selection is similar in related and unrelated pairs.

The sequencing input was blood. This chain links TRBV11-2 with TRBJ1-4; weak D call: TRBD1 (5 bases). The TCR comes from a boy aged 5 to 17 in good health. The CDR3 bases are TGTGCCAGCCTCCTCGGTGGGGGAACTAATGAAAAACTGTTTTTT. Amino acids: CASLLGGGTNEKLFF.